Listed here are 19 T cell receptor beta chains from one sample, sequenced in a study of T cell responses to AZD1222 COVID-19 vaccine. Method: immunoSEQ multiplex PCR; TCRdb's copy keeps in-frame clones and lacks some. The sample carries about 73,000 clones, roughly nine tenths recorded once. This sample comprised peripheral blood, obtained 28 days after the second AZD1222 dose. All receptors come from an adult who received the AZD1222 COVID-19 vaccine.

The chain links TRBV7-9 to TRBJ1-1; no definite D call. The V gene lost 5 bases and the J gene lost 6 bases, with 16 bases spanning the gap. This CDR3 has 14 residues. The germline V gene encodes CDR1 SEHNR and CDR2 FQNEAQ (reference sequence). The DNA of the CDR3 is TGTGCCAGCAGCATAGGGATAGGCCCATCTGAAGCTTTCTTT. Encoded protein: CASSIGIGPSEAFF.

The V and J genes are TRBV2 and TRBJ2-7; no firm D call. The CDR3 is made up of 13 amino acids. Germline V gene sequence: CDR1 SNHLY, CDR2 FYNNEI. The germline V and J ends were trimmed by 8 bases and 3 bases, with 14 bases remaining between them. CDR3 sequence (DNA): TGTGCCAGCCAGGACCCAGTTTACTACGAGCAGTACTTC. Amino acid sequence: CASQDPVYYEQYF.

The chain has TRBV15 and TRBJ1-5, with D maybe TRBD1 (5 bases). Deletions cut 0 bases from V and 7 bases from J, with 13 bases between. Germline-derived CDR1 and CDR2 are LNHNV and YYDKDF (reference sequence). The CDR3 length is 15 residues. DNA of the CDR3: TGTGCCACCAGCAGAGATTATCAGGGAGGACAGCCCCAGCATTTT. This encodes CATSRDYQGGQPQHF.

This chain uses TRBV18 with TRBJ2-2; TRBD2 is a possible D gene (5 bases). There are 15 residues in the CDR3. V was cut by 4 bases and J by 5 bases, with 14 bases left in between. Germline V gene lookup returns CDR1 KGHSH and CDR2 LQKENI. The CDR3 protein is CASSRRDGGTGELFF. The CDR3 nucleotides are TGTGCCAGCTCACGGCGAGATGGAGGTACCGGGGAGCTGTTTTTT.

CDR3: CASSRGIDTDTQYF. In DNA, the CDR3 is TGTGCCAGCAGCAGGGGGATTGACACAGATACGCAGTATTTT. This sequence joins TRBV6-6 and TRBJ2-3, with 7 bases lining up with TRBD1. V shed 6 bases and J 2 bases; nucleotides not matched to a gene: 5. The CDR3 covers 14 residues. Germline V gives CDR1 MNHNY, CDR2 SVGAGI (reference sequence).

The CDR3 DNA reads TGTGCCAGCAGCCGCGGGACAGCCGGGGCAAATCAGCCCCAGCATTTT. Residues: CASSRGTAGANQPQHF. The chain couples TRBV3-1 (or the pseudogene TRBV3-2) to TRBJ1-5; TRBD1 matches at 7 bases. CDR1 and CDR2 (germline): LGHDT, YNNKEL (reference sequence). The CDR3 runs 16 residues. Trimming cost V 4 bases and J 4 bases; bases outside gene matches: 10.

The rearrangement links TRBV5-4 to TRBJ1-3; the D gene is possibly TRBD1 (6 bases). Looked up from germline, CDR1 is SGHNT and CDR2 is YYREEE (reference sequence). This CDR3 has 15 residues. The V end lost 4 bases, the J end lost 2 bases, and 13 bases lay between the germline ends. DNA of the CDR3: TGTGCCAGCAGCCCGGGGGGCGGTCCTGGAAACACCATATATTTT. Protein: CASSPGGGPGNTIYF.

This chain joins TRBV28 and TRBJ2-7; 7 nucleotides agree with TRBD1. In germline, CDR1 is MDHEN, CDR2 SYDVKM. The CDR3 has 14 residues. Unmatched junction bases numbered 6, after V lost 7 bases and J lost 0 bases. CDR3 loop: CASTPGGSSYEQYF. CDR3 in DNA: TGTGCCAGCACCCCAGGGGGAAGCTCCTACGAGCAGTACTTC. The entire variable domain, with the rest obtained from reference TRBV28 and TRBJ2-7, is as follows: DVKVTQSSRYLVKRTGEKVFLECVQDMDHENMFWYRQDPGLGLRLIYFSYDVKMKEKGDIPEGYSVSREKKERFSLILESASTNQTSMYLCASTPGGSSYEQYFGPGTRLTVT.

The J gene is TRBJ2-3, the V gene TRBV19; D is perhaps TRBD1 or TRBD2 (6 bases each). The CDR3 runs to 14 residues. Between the trimmed V and J ends, which lost 1 base and 8 bases, there was a span of 13 bases. Germline CDR1 reads LNHDA; CDR2 reads SQIVND (reference sequence). The CDR3 reads CASSIAGALGTQYF. The CDR3 DNA follows: TGTGCCAGTAGTATAGCGGGGGCCCTTGGTACGCAGTATTTT.

This chain links TRBV19 with TRBJ2-1; 11 nucleotides line up with TRBD1. CDR1 and CDR2 (germline): LNHDA, SQIVND (reference sequence). Trimming cost V 6 bases and J 0 bases; bases outside gene matches: 16. This CDR3 comprises 20 residues. CDR3: CASRDELGTGGRSSYNEQFF. DNA of the CDR3: TGTGCCAGTAGAGACGAGCTAGGGACAGGGGGGAGAAGCTCCTACAATGAGCAGTTCTTC.

This chain connects TRBV27 to TRBJ2-7, with 9 bases fitting TRBD2. J gave up 6 bases and V 6 bases, and 9 bases lay outside the gene matches. Germline V lookup: CDR1 MNHEY, CDR2 SMNVEV (reference sequence). The CDR3 extends over 14 amino acids. This chain's CDR3 is CASRGSGSTLEQYV. DNA for the CDR3: TGTGCCAGCAGGGGTAGCGGGAGCACTCTCGAGCAGTACGTC.

The CDR3 nucleotides read TGTGCCAGCAGTGAAACCAGCGGGCCATCCACCGGGGAGCTGTTTTTT. Protein: CASSETSGPSTGELFF. The V gene is TRBV6-4, the J gene TRBJ2-2; D might be TRBD2 (6 bases). CDR3 length equals 16 residues. The germline V gene encodes CDR1 MRHNA and CDR2 SNTAGT. The V gene lost 3 bases and the J gene lost 4 bases, with 15 bases spanning the gap.

This clone showed up just once. The gene calls are TRBV6-1 and TRBJ2-2, with D maybe TRBD1 (5 bases). The germline CDR1 and CDR2 sequences are MNHNS and SASEGT. V shed 0 bases and J shed 5 bases, with 10 bases lying between them. The CDR3 is 15 residues long. The CDR3 DNA reads as TGTGCCAGCAGTGAAGCTAGGGGCAGGACCGGGGAGCTGTTTTTT. Its translation: CASSEARGRTGELFF.

This chain links TRBV19 with TRBJ2-1; 9 positions match TRBD1. This CDR3 has 15 amino acids. Trimming removed 10 bases from V and 7 bases from J; junction bases left unmatched: 14. CDR1 and CDR2 from the germline V gene are LNHDA and SQIVND (reference sequence). CDR3 nucleotides: TGTGCCATTGATATGGGACAGGGATATTCGAATGAGCAGTTCTTC. Translating gives CAIDMGQGYSNEQFF.

DNA of the CDR3: TGTGCCAGCAGTTTATCTGCGGGTATCGATGGCTACACCTTC. It codes for CASSLSAGIDGYTF. The genes are TRBV27 and TRBJ1-2; D not resolved. The length of the CDR3 is 14 residues. Trimming cost V 0 bases and J 6 bases, with 11 bases left between them. Per the germline V gene, CDR1 is MNHEY and CDR2 is SMNVEV (reference sequence).

This clone was observed once. J is TRBJ1-1 and V is TRBV4-1; tentatively, D is TRBD1 (5 bases). Germline values: CDR1 MGHRA, CDR2 YSYEKL. The CDR3 is 14 amino acids. With 5 bases removed from V and 6 bases from J, the gap between germline ends came to 16 bases. The CDR3 is CASSYGPQVAEAFF. CDR3 nucleotide sequence: TGCGCCAGCAGCTACGGCCCACAGGTGGCTGAAGCTTTCTTT.

The sample holds one count of this clone. This sequence joins TRBV11-3 and TRBJ2-5; D remains ambiguous. The germline gives CDR1 SGHNT, CDR2 YENEEA. The CDR3 length is 15 residues. V was trimmed by 1 base and J by 0 bases, leaving 9 bases between them. CDR3 protein: CASSLVGLDQETQYF. The CDR3 DNA reads TGTGCCAGCAGCTTAGTTGGCCTAGACCAAGAGACCCAGTACTTC.

The gene calls are TRBV11-2 and TRBJ2-1; no reliable D call. V was clipped by 0 bases and J by 9 bases, with 9 bases between them. The germline CDR1 and CDR2 sequences are SGHAT and FQNNGV. CDR3 length equals 13 residues. DNA for the CDR3: TGTGCCAGCAGCTTAGATCACGGGTTTGAGCAGTTCTTC. Its translation is CASSLDHGFEQFF.

The gene calls are TRBV19 and TRBJ1-4, with no clear D. The CDR3 runs to 15 residues. In germline, CDR1 is LNHDA, CDR2 SQIVND (reference sequence). Between the trimmed V and J ends, which lost 6 bases and 5 bases, there was a span of 16 bases. The CDR3 DNA is TGTGCCAGTAGCCCTTTTGCGGGATCGAATGAAAAACTGTTTTTT. Translating it yields CASSPFAGSNEKLFF.